Listed below are T cell receptor beta chains from one sample, sequenced in a study of CD8+ T cells in alopecia areata. Using immunoSEQ multiplex PCR, the repertoire was profiled, and TCRdb retains in-frame clones only, with some absent. The data hold some 170,000 clones, with about 66% observed a single time. Sample: CD8+ T cells sorted from blood, taken at week 0. The receptors were sampled from a human donor with alopecia areata. Each CDR3 is given without its conserved first and last residue. Fields, in order: CDR3 protein, J gene, V gene.

CDR3: ASSLGGSTSQPQH; J: TRBJ1-5; V: TRBV5-5
CDR3: ASSQGTAEAF; J: TRBJ1-1; V: TRBV5-1
CDR3: ASSQALVNTGELF; J: TRBJ2-2; V: TRBV4-1
CDR3: ASSLGRRDHEQY; J: TRBJ2-7; V: TRBV13
CDR3: ATSRDTLAGPEETQY; J: TRBJ2-5; V: TRBV15
CDR3: SVDSGSYTEAF; J: TRBJ1-1; V: TRBV29-1
CDR3: ASSEGPMNTEAF; J: TRBJ1-1; V: TRBV2
CDR3: ASRLNGELF; J: TRBJ2-2; V: TRBV6-5
CDR3: ASSYLAGGFTDTQY; J: TRBJ2-3; V: TRBV5-6
CDR3: ASTLGTNYGYT; J: TRBJ1-2; V: TRBV5-1
CDR3: ASRLQGNTIY; J: TRBJ1-3; V: TRBV5-6
CDR3: ASSGLNNEQF; J: TRBJ2-1; V: TRBV5-6
CDR3: ATSRAKLGDFYEQY; J: TRBJ2-7; V: TRBV15
CDR3: ASSLGPAGGYNEQF; J: TRBJ2-1; V: TRBV27